This T cell receptor beta chain was sequenced during a study of beta chain features in type 1 diabetes. Findings of the study overall: Moderate yet significant TCRB CDR3 shortening was seen in Type 1 diabetes patients in all four CD4+ subsets.

This clone was seen only a few times. Its antigen remains unknown. The isolated RNA, all of it, was reverse transcribed, so expressed TCRB transcripts were what got sequenced. The data were produced by immunoSEQ multiplex PCR, yet TCRdb's version contains in-frame clones alone and is incomplete. This sample has about 23,000 clones; about 58% occur once, and the top ten carry 0.3% to 0.4%. CDR3 size: 15 residues. Germline-derived CDR1 and CDR2 are SEHNR and FQNEAQ (reference sequence). V was pared by 4 bases and J by 0 bases, with 9 bases between. The chain employs TRBV7-9 and TRBJ2-2; TRBD2 might be the D (6 bases). The TCR was taken from a man aged 18 to 29 with type 1 diabetes. The sequencing sample was made of stem cell memory CD4+ T cells from blood. Here the CDR3 DNA reads TGTGCCAGCAGCTCTAGCGTCCCGAACACCGGGGAGCTGTTTTTT. Its protein is CASSSSVPNTGELFF. The full variable domain, completed using reference TRBV7-9 and TRBJ2-2, is DTGVSQNPRHKITKRGQNVTFRCDPISEHNRLYWYRQTLGQGPEFLTYFQNEAQLEKSRLLSDRFSAERPKGSFSTLEIQRTEQGDSAMYLCASSSSVPNTGELFFGEGSRLTVL.